One and the same sample provided the 29 T cell receptor beta chains below, sequenced in a study of blood T cells in healthy people across ages (dated by TCRdb to 2013 to 2016). The library was produced with 5' RACE. This sample was sequenced with an Illumina HiSeq 2500. The second PCR ran for about 6 to 11 cycles and used a J-beta primer mix along with a sample-barcoded 5' primer. TCRdb's own reprocessing of the public reads used fastp at Q25 and MiXCR and kept productive beta chains. Entries that share a CDR3 protein sequence are merged under the most common genes and DNA. The sample profile shows approximately 820,000 distinct CDR3 sequences; around 45% of them were found once. Together, the top ten hold under 20% of the sample. Sequenced input: blood. The receptors here all came from a man between 60 and 70 years old in good health.

The rearrangement joins TRBV2 to TRBJ1-6; no definite D call. Germline values: CDR1 SNHLY, CDR2 FYNNEI. Trimming took off 3 bases at V and 14 bases at J, with 20 bases between the two ends. The CDR3 is made up of 15 amino acids. CDR3: CASSDDGQPRCTLHF. DNA of the CDR3: TGTGCCAGCAGTGACGATGGGCAGCCGCGATGCACCCTCCACTTT.

This clonotype was observed at least ten times. The chain uses TRBV7-8 and TRBJ2-1; the D gene could be TRBD1 or TRBD2 (5 bases each). CDR1 is SGHVS, CDR2 FQNEAQ, per germline. V was shortened by 7 bases and J by 6 bases, with 10 bases between the two germline ends. The CDR3 is 12 residues long. The chain's CDR3 is CASTRGVNEQFF. CDR3 nucleotide sequence: TGTGCCAGCACCCGAGGGGTCAATGAGCAGTTCTTC.

This chain links TRBV19 with TRBJ2-7, with D uncertain. Trimming cost V 3 bases and J 3 bases, with 15 bases left between them. CDR3 length equals 15 residues. Germline V gives CDR1 LNHDA, CDR2 SQIVND (reference sequence). In DNA form, the CDR3 reads TGTGCCAGTAGTATTGGGGTTGGGGTTGTCTACGAGCAGTACTTC. Translating gives CASSIGVGVVYEQYF.

The chain recombines TRBV13 with TRBJ2-7; tentatively, D is TRBD2 (6 bases). This CDR3 has 15 amino acids. Trimming removed 3 bases at V and 2 bases at J, with 14 bases between. Germline CDR1 is PRHDT and CDR2 is FYEKMQ (reference sequence). The CDR3 DNA sequence: TGTGCCAGCAGCTTGATGGGCGGGAAGCCCTACGAGCAGTACTTC. Its protein product is CASSLMGGKPYEQYF.

The rearrangement links TRBV7-9 to TRBJ2-7, with a tentative D call TRBD2 (6 bases). From germline, CDR1 is SEHNR and CDR2 FQNEAQ (reference sequence). CDR3 length: 19 amino acids. Trimming took 0 bases from V and 7 from J, leaving 28 bases between them. The CDR3 bases are TGTGCCAGCAGCTTAGCGCTGATGGTAGGGACTTACTCCTACAATGAGCAGTACTTC. Protein: CASSLALMVGTYSYNEQYF.

This clonotype appeared many times. This sequence may be a read error, since a much larger clone differs from it by one base. This rearrangement joins TRBV7-9 to TRBJ2-4; no clear D gene. The CDR3 sequence is 14 residues long. Trimming took 5 bases from V and 1 from J, leaving 9 bases between them. Germline assignment: CDR1 SEHNR and CDR2 FQNEAQ (reference sequence). The CDR3 loop reads CASSVDKAKNIQYF. CDR3 coding DNA: TGTGCCAGCAGCGTAGATAAGGCCAAAAACATTCAGTACTTC.

This clonotype has ten or more counts. The rearrangement links TRBV20-1 to TRBJ1-5; D is undetermined. The CDR3 spans 12 residues. Trimming took 3 bases from V and 2 from J, leaving 5 bases between them. CDR1 and CDR2 (germline): DFQATT, SNEGSKA (reference sequence). CDR3 residues: CSASIGNQPQHF. The DNA of the CDR3 is TGCAGTGCTAGTATTGGCAATCAGCCCCAGCATTTT.

The rearrangement uses TRBV10-3 and TRBJ2-7; D is ambiguous. The CDR3 sequence is 14 residues long. Germline CDR1 is ENHRY and CDR2 is SYGVKD. V was cut by 2 bases and J by 7 bases, with 15 bases left in between. CDR3 bases: TGTGCCATCAGTGAGGCCAGTACCGTGGAAGAGCAGTACTTC. This sequence encodes CAISEASTVEEQYF.

Ten or more counts support this clonotype. The genes are TRBV10-3 and TRBJ2-5; TRBD2 matches at 8 bases. Looked up from germline, CDR1 is ENHRY and CDR2 is SYGVKD. The CDR3 is 15 amino acids. The V segment lost 6 bases and the J segment 5 bases; nucleotides outside the gene matches: 11. The CDR3 nucleotides read TGTGCCATCAGCTCCAACCGGGGGGGGTATGAGACCCAGTACTTC. Translating it yields CAISSNRGGYETQYF.

This chain links TRBV12-3 or TRBV12-4 with TRBJ2-5; no clear D gene. V lost 6 bases and J lost 9, with 14 bases in between. This CDR3 comprises 12 residues. Here the CDR3 DNA reads TGTGCCAGCAGCTACACGGGTATGGCCCAGTACTTC. Translating it yields CASSYTGMAQYF.

This clonotype showed up just a few times. The V and J genes are TRBV6-2 or TRBV6-3 and TRBJ2-3; D is ambiguous. V was cut by 0 bases and J by 2 bases, with 15 bases left in between. This CDR3 has 17 amino acids. Germline V gene lookup returns CDR1 MNHEY and CDR2 SVGEGT. CDR3 in amino acids: CASSYSISEYHTDTQYF. CDR3 coding DNA: TGTGCCAGCAGTTACTCGATCTCGGAGTACCACACAGATACGCAGTATTTT.

This clonotype was counted a few times. The CDR3 loop reads CASSIILGYEQYF. The DNA for the CDR3 is TGTGCCAGTAGTATAATTCTCGGATACGAGCAGTACTTC. The V and J genes are TRBV19 and TRBJ2-7; D is undetermined. V lost 2 bases to trimming and J lost 4 bases, with 9 bases between them. CDR1 is LNHDA, CDR2 SQIVND, per germline (reference sequence). CDR3 length: 13 residues.

This clonotype was counted only a few times. The rearrangement joins TRBV5-1 to TRBJ2-1; 10 bases align to TRBD1. V was clipped by 4 bases and J by 4 bases; unmatched bases: 14. Germline CDR1 reads SGHRS; CDR2 reads YFSETQ. This CDR3 contains 18 residues. This chain's CDR3 is CASSQGDTGTGEYNEQFF. The CDR3 DNA sequence: TGCGCCAGCAGCCAGGGGGACACCGGGACAGGGGAGTACAATGAGCAGTTCTTC.

There are a few counts of this clonotype. The V and J genes are TRBV10-2 and TRBJ1-2; 8 bases are a match to TRBD1. The V segment lost 3 bases and the J segment 4 bases; nucleotides outside the gene matches: 4. Germline CDR1 and CDR2: WSHSY and SAAADI. This CDR3 comprises 14 residues. CDR3 sequence reads: CASSETGGPYGYTF. CDR3 in DNA: TGCGCCAGCAGTGAAACAGGGGGTCCCTATGGCTACACCTTC.

This clonotype came up a few times. V and J are TRBV20-1 and TRBJ2-5; TRBD2 aligns across 13 bases. V shed 6 bases, J shed 5 bases, and the junction held 12 bases outside the gene matches. Germline lookup yields CDR1 DFQATT and CDR2 SNEGSKA (reference sequence). This CDR3 is 16 amino acids long. In nucleotides, the CDR3 is TGCAGTGCGCAAACCGGGACTAGCGGGGATCCGGAGACCCAGTACTTC. Protein: CSAQTGTSGDPETQYF.

This sequence joins TRBV15 and TRBJ2-3; TRBD2 aligns across 10 bases. Unmatched junction bases numbered 7, after V lost 5 bases and J lost 2 bases. This CDR3 has 16 residues. Germline-derived CDR1 and CDR2 are LNHNV and YYDKDF (reference sequence). This CDR3 is CATSGRTSGYTDTQYF. As DNA, the CDR3 is TGTGCCACCAGCGGAAGGACTAGCGGTTACACAGATACGCAGTATTTT.

This chain links TRBV3-1 with TRBJ2-5; D remains unclear. In germline, CDR1 is LGHDT, CDR2 YNNKEL (reference sequence). The CDR3 is made up of 14 amino acids. Trimming took 2 bases from V and 5 from J, leaving 12 bases between them. The CDR3 DNA sequence: TGTGCCAGCAGCCAACGCGCCGCTGGGGAGACCCAGTACTTC. This encodes CASSQRAAGETQYF.

The chain joins TRBV30 to TRBJ2-5, with D maybe TRBD2 (5 bases). V lost 3 bases to trimming and J lost 7 bases, with 15 bases between them. This CDR3 region has 13 residues. Germline CDR1 GTSNPN, CDR2 SVGIG (reference sequence). The CDR3 reads CAWRVKQSGTQYF. In nucleotides, the CDR3 is TGTGCCTGGAGGGTCAAACAAAGCGGGACCCAGTACTTC.

A word on this clonotype: One end of the junction is discordant with germline, which a read error may explain. The rearrangement uses TRBV27 and TRBJ1-1; D call uncertain. The CDR3 runs to 14 residues. The V gene's germline CDR1 is MNHEY and CDR2 SMNVEV (reference sequence). CDR3 DNA: TGTGCCAGCAGGACCTTGGTGGTGAACACTGAGGCTTTCTTT. Translation: CASRTLVVNTEAFF.

The rearrangement links TRBV27 to TRBJ1-6; 7 bases agree with TRBD1. Germline-derived CDR1 and CDR2 are MNHEY and SMNVEV (reference sequence). The CDR3 has 15 amino acids. Unmatched junction bases numbered 7, after V lost 0 bases and J lost 11 bases. CDR3 sequence (DNA): TGTGCCAGCAGTTTATCGAGGGCAGGGGGGACACCCCTCCACTTT. Amino acid sequence: CASSLSRAGGTPLHF.

The chain uses TRBV5-4 and TRBJ1-2; D perhaps matches TRBD1 (6 bases). Trimming removed 4 bases from V and 8 bases from J, with 24 bases in between. CDR1 and CDR2 (germline): SGHNT, YYREEE (reference sequence). This CDR3 has 16 amino acids. CDR3 residues: CASSGWTAQDPIGYTF. For the CDR3, the DNA is TGTGCCAGCAGCGGGTGGACAGCCCAAGATCCTATCGGCTACACCTTC.

This clonotype occurred many times. The rearrangement uses TRBV7-2 and TRBJ2-7; no definite D call. The CDR3 consists of 15 residues. V lost 4 bases and J lost 4, with 17 bases in between. CDR1 is SGHTA and CDR2 is FQGNSA in the germline V gene. CDR3 nucleotide sequence: TGTGCCAGCAGCTCCCTTGTCGGATTCCTTTACGAGCAGTACTTC. As protein: CASSSLVGFLYEQYF.

The chain links TRBV12-3 or TRBV12-4 to TRBJ2-1; D tentatively fits TRBD1 or TRBD2 (5 bases each). The V gene lost 4 bases and the J gene lost 10 bases, with 23 bases spanning the gap. The CDR3 spans 16 residues. The CDR3 sequence is CASSSRWAGSGYEQFF. The CDR3 nucleotides read TGTGCCAGCAGTTCGAGGTGGGCAGGGTCGGGATACGAGCAGTTCTTC.

This clonotype was seen a few times. The V gene is TRBV7-2, the J gene TRBJ2-7; no clear D gene. The CDR3 totals 16 residues. V lost 0 bases and J lost 2, with 14 bases in between. Germline V gives CDR1 SGHTA, CDR2 FQGNSA. CDR3 nucleotide sequence: TGTGCCAGCAGCTTAGCCTTATCGCTCCCAGCCTACGAGCAGTACTTC. Its protein is CASSLALSLPAYEQYF.

This clonotype has more than one count but fewer than ten. The chain employs TRBV5-1 and TRBJ1-2; TRBD1 agrees at 10 bases. The CDR3 totals 17 residues. The J segment lost 1 base and the V segment lost 3 bases, leaving 9 bases of the junction unmatched. Germline loops: CDR1 SGHRS, CDR2 YFSETQ. CDR3 sequence reads: CASSSEGQGVDNYGYTF. Written as DNA, the CDR3 is TGCGCCAGCAGCTCCGAAGGACAGGGGGTGGATAACTATGGCTACACCTTC.

This chain connects TRBV6-6 to TRBJ1-2; no clear D gene. The germline V gene has CDR1 MNHNY and CDR2 SVGAGI (reference sequence). CDR3 size: 11 residues. V gave up 11 bases and J gave up 4 bases, with 11 bases separating them. In DNA form, the CDR3 reads TGTGCCTTAAGATGGGTCTATGGCTACACCTTC. Translating it yields CALRWVYGYTF.

This chain joins TRBV28 and TRBJ1-5, with no clear D. Trimming stripped 5 bases from V and 0 bases from J, with 8 bases between. The CDR3 has 14 residues. Germline V gene data show CDR1 as MDHEN and CDR2 as SYDVKM. CDR3 sequence: CASSTPYSNQPQHF. The CDR3 DNA sequence: TGTGCCAGCAGTACACCTTATAGCAATCAGCCCCAGCATTTT.

This sequence joins TRBV14 and TRBJ1-2; maybe TRBD1 (6 bases). Per the germline V gene, CDR1 is SGHDN and CDR2 is FVKESK. The V gene lost 4 bases and the J gene lost 4 bases, with 16 bases spanning the gap. This CDR3 region has 15 residues. The CDR3 reads CASSLHRTDSYGYTF. The CDR3 DNA reads TGTGCCAGCAGCCTCCATCGGACAGACTCCTATGGCTACACCTTC.

The chain couples TRBV7-2 to TRBJ2-1; 7 positions match TRBD1. With 2 bases clipped from V and 2 bases from J, the junction kept 12 bases outside the gene matches. CDR3 length: 18 residues. CDR1 is SGHTA and CDR2 is FQGNSA in the germline V gene. This chain's CDR3 is CASSLRFETGSPYNEQFF. CDR3 DNA sequence: TGTGCCAGCAGCTTAAGGTTTGAGACAGGGAGTCCCTACAATGAGCAGTTCTTC.